This is a list of T cell receptor beta chains from one sample in a study of cytomegalovirus exposure and HLA in healthy donors. Assay: immunoSEQ multiplex PCR; the TCRdb copy retains only in-frame clones and omits some. The sample has over 100,000 clones, 74% seen once. What was sequenced was PBMCs. Receptors were obtained from a man under 40 in good health and CMV-seropositive. The CDR3 runs from the conserved cysteine through the conserved F or W. The order of the fields is J gene, V gene, CDR3 length, CDR3 protein.

j_call: TRBJ2-2
v_call: TRBV5-5
cdr3_length: 14
cdr3_aa: CASSPGGWAGELFF

j_call: TRBJ2-6
v_call: TRBV5-1
cdr3_length: 15
cdr3_aa: CASSSGPSGANVLPF

j_call: TRBJ1-5
v_call: TRBV28
cdr3_length: 12
cdr3_aa: CAYQGGNQPQHF

j_call: TRBJ2-3
v_call: TRBV7-9
cdr3_length: 15
cdr3_aa: CASSLTGQGTDTQYF

j_call: TRBJ1-1
v_call: TRBV30
cdr3_length: 13
cdr3_aa: CAWSIEEDTEAFF

j_call: TRBJ2-7
v_call: TRBV18
cdr3_length: 12
cdr3_aa: CASSPIQSEQYF

j_call: TRBJ2-5
v_call: TRBV29-1
cdr3_length: 11
cdr3_aa: CSVAGEETQYF

j_call: TRBJ1-2
v_call: TRBV10-2
cdr3_length: 16
cdr3_aa: CASRKDRDLPNYGYTF

j_call: TRBJ2-3
v_call: TRBV9
cdr3_length: 14
cdr3_aa: CASSPWGGGDTQYF

j_call: TRBJ2-6
v_call: TRBV18
cdr3_length: 15
cdr3_aa: CASSPTGSGANVLTF

j_call: TRBJ2-2
v_call: TRBV10-3
cdr3_length: 16
cdr3_aa: CAISESIQTNTGELFF

j_call: TRBJ2-7
v_call: TRBV5-1
cdr3_length: 13
cdr3_aa: CASSLGGDYEQYF

j_call: TRBJ2-1
v_call: TRBV2
cdr3_length: 17
cdr3_aa: CASRANSGTKGAGEQFF

j_call: TRBJ2-2
v_call: TRBV4-1
cdr3_length: 16
cdr3_aa: CASSQGAGGATGELFF

j_call: TRBJ2-7
v_call: TRBV5-4
cdr3_length: 14
cdr3_aa: CASSWGTGAYEQYF

j_call: TRBJ1-4
v_call: TRBV5-1
cdr3_length: 13
cdr3_aa: CASKRGANEKLFF

j_call: TRBJ2-5
v_call: TRBV13
cdr3_length: 13
cdr3_aa: CASSRDREETQYF

j_call: TRBJ2-5
v_call: TRBV11-1
cdr3_length: 12
cdr3_aa: CASSVRGETQYF

j_call: NA
v_call: TRBV2
cdr3_length: 15
cdr3_aa: CASSESAASPYEQYF

j_call: TRBJ2-7
v_call: TRBV7-9
cdr3_length: 15
cdr3_aa: CASSQEGDSAYEQYF

j_call: TRBJ1-1
v_call: TRBV5-4
cdr3_length: 13
cdr3_aa: CASSLTVNTEAFF

j_call: TRBJ1-2
v_call: TRBV6-1
cdr3_length: 14
cdr3_aa: CASSEALTGRGYTF

j_call: TRBJ2-5
v_call: TRBV10-3
cdr3_length: 14
cdr3_aa: CAISGTSGEETQYF

j_call: TRBJ2-3
v_call: TRBV5-1
cdr3_length: 18
cdr3_aa: CASSLAPLGRGGLDTQYF

j_call: TRBJ2-7
v_call: TRBV2
cdr3_length: 15
cdr3_aa: CASSERTGYSYEQYF

j_call: TRBJ2-3
v_call: TRBV5-1
cdr3_length: 15
cdr3_aa: CASSLEDRNTDTQYF

j_call: TRBJ2-1
v_call: TRBV10-2
cdr3_length: 15
cdr3_aa: CASSEIAGGLNEQFF

j_call: TRBJ2-7
v_call: TRBV5-4
cdr3_length: 14
cdr3_aa: CASSPGQEIYEQYF

j_call: TRBJ2-7
v_call: TRBV4-1
cdr3_length: 15
cdr3_aa: CASSRPTGNRYEQYF

j_call: TRBJ2-6
v_call: TRBV6-5
cdr3_length: 15
cdr3_aa: CASSTDTRGANVLTF

j_call: TRBJ1-4
v_call: TRBV10-3
cdr3_length: 15
cdr3_aa: CAISLGQGGSEKLFF

j_call: TRBJ2-3
v_call: TRBV5-1
cdr3_length: 16
cdr3_aa: CASSLQGGAHTDTQYF

j_call: TRBJ1-6
v_call: TRBV5-1
cdr3_length: 16
cdr3_aa: CASSLALGGGDSPLHF

j_call: TRBJ2-3
v_call: TRBV7-3
cdr3_length: 16
cdr3_aa: CASSRGLAGGSDTQYF

j_call: TRBJ2-3
v_call: TRBV4-1
cdr3_length: 18
cdr3_aa: CASSQNSGTSGAGDTQYF

j_call: TRBJ2-7
v_call: TRBV7-2
cdr3_length: 17
cdr3_aa: CASSLVRGGEGSYEQYF

j_call: TRBJ1-2
v_call: TRBV4-3
cdr3_length: 16
cdr3_aa: CASSQDGTTGGYGYTF

j_call: TRBJ1-2
v_call: TRBV4-3
cdr3_length: 13
cdr3_aa: CASSQGLLWGYTF

j_call: TRBJ2-1
v_call: TRBV5-1
cdr3_length: 16
cdr3_aa: CASSSDLISSYNEQFF

j_call: TRBJ2-5
v_call: TRBV2
cdr3_length: 16
cdr3_aa: CASSERSGLRQETQYF

j_call: TRBJ2-2
v_call: TRBV28
cdr3_length: 16
cdr3_aa: CASTEPGTANTGELFF

j_call: TRBJ2-2
v_call: TRBV19
cdr3_length: 14
cdr3_aa: CASSLLGGAGELFF

j_call: TRBJ2-7
v_call: TRBV5-6
cdr3_length: 14
cdr3_aa: CASSLLAGVYEQYF

j_call: TRBJ1-1
v_call: TRBV28
cdr3_length: 14
cdr3_aa: CASSSGQGGTEAFF

j_call: TRBJ2-7
v_call: TRBV7-2
cdr3_length: 15
cdr3_aa: CASSLEPVSSYEQYF

j_call: TRBJ2-2
v_call: TRBV11-3
cdr3_length: 15
cdr3_aa: CASSFGTDNTGELFF

j_call: TRBJ2-1
v_call: TRBV7-9
cdr3_length: 16
cdr3_aa: CASSFPTALPNNEQFF

j_call: TRBJ1-5
v_call: TRBV2
cdr3_length: 13
cdr3_aa: CASRGEGNQPQHF

j_call: TRBJ2-1
v_call: TRBV5-4
cdr3_length: 19
cdr3_aa: CASSHLVSGGGYSYNEQFF

j_call: TRBJ1-4
v_call: TRBV6-6
cdr3_length: 14
cdr3_aa: CASKRQGGDEKLFF

j_call: TRBJ1-6
v_call: TRBV9
cdr3_length: 16
cdr3_aa: CASSTRHSSYNSPLHF

j_call: NA
v_call: TRBV7-9
cdr3_length: 12
cdr3_aa: CASSFDSYEQYF